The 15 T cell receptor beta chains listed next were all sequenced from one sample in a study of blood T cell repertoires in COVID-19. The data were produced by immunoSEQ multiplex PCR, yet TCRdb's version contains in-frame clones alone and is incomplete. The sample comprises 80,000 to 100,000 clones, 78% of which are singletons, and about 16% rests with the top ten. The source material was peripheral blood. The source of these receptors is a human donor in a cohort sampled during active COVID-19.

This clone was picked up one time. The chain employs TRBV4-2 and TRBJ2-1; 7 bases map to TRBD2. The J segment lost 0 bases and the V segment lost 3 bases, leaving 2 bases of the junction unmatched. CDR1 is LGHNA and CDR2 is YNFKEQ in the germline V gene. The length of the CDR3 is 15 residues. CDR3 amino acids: CASSHLADSYNEQFF. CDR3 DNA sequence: TGTGCCAGCAGCCACCTAGCGGACTCCTACAATGAGCAGTTCTTC.

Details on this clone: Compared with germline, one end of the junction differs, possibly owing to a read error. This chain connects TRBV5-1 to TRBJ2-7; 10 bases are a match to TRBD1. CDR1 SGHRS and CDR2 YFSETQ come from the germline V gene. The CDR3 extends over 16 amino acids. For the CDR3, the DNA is TGCGCCAGCAGCCGAATCCCGGGACAGGGGTCCTCCGAGCAGTACTTC. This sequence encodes CASSRIPGQGSSEQYF.

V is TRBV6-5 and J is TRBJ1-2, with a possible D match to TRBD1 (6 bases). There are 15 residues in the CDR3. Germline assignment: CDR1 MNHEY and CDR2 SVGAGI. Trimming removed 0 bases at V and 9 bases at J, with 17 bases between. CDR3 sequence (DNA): TGTGCCAGCAGTTACTCGAGCGGGGGGCGCTTCAGCTACACCTTC. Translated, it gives CASSYSSGGRFSYTF.

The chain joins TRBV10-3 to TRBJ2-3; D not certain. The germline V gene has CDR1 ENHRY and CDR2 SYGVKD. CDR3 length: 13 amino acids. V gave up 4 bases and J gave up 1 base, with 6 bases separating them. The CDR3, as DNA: TGTGCCATCAGTGGGGCCGGCACAGATACGCAGTATTTT. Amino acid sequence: CAISGAGTDTQYF.

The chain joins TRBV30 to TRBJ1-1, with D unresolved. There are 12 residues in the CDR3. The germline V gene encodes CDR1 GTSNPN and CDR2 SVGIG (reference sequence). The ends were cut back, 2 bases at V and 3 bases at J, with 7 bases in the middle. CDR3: CAWSLSDTEAFF. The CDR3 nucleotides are TGTGCCTGGAGTTTGAGTGACACTGAAGCTTTCTTT.

CDR3 nucleotide sequence: TGTGCCAGTAGCCAGGACAGGGCTGATGGCAATCAGCCCCAGCATTTT. As protein: CASSQDRADGNQPQHF. The J gene is TRBJ1-5, the V gene TRBV19; TRBD1 matches 8 bases. The germline gives CDR1 LNHDA, CDR2 SQIVND (reference sequence). With V trimmed by 6 bases and J by 2 bases, 9 bases remained unmatched. The CDR3 is 16 amino acids.

The CDR3 DNA is TGTGCCAGTAGTATGTCGGGACTAGCGGGAGGGGGCACCGGGGAGCTGTTTTTT. Translation gives CASSMSGLAGGGTGELFF. The rearrangement uses TRBV19 and TRBJ2-2; 16 nucleotides align to TRBD2. Per the germline V gene, CDR1 is LNHDA and CDR2 is SQIVND (reference sequence). The CDR3 length is 18 residues. Germline trimming cut 3 bases from V and 4 bases from J; bases unmatched to any gene: 5.

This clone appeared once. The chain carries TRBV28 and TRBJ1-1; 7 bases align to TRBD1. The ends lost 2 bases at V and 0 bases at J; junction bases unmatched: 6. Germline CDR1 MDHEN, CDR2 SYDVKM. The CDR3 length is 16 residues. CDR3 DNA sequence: TGTGCCAGCAGTTTAGACAGGGCAAAAATGAACACTGAAGCTTTCTTT. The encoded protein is CASSLDRAKMNTEAFF.

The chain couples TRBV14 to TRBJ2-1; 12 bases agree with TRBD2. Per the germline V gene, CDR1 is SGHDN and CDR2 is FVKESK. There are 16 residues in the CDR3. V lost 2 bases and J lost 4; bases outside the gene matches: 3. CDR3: CASSQLLAGGYNEQFF. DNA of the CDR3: TGTGCCAGCAGCCAATTGCTAGCGGGAGGGTACAATGAGCAGTTCTTC.

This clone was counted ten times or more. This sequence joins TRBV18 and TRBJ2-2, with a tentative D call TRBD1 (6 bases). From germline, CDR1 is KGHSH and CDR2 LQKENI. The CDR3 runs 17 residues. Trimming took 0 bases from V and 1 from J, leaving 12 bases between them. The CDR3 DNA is TGTGCCAGCTCACCACCGGGGGCAGGGAGGAACACCGGGGAGCTGTTTTTT. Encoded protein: CASSPPGAGRNTGELFF.

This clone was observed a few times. The CDR3 DNA follows: TGTGCCACCAGTGATTCCGCAGCGGGAAATAGCTCCTACGAGCAGTACGTC. This encodes CATSDSAAGNSSYEQYV. The rearrangement uses TRBV24-1 and TRBJ2-7, with 7 bases identical to TRBD2. Trimming at V came to 2 bases and at J to 0 bases, leaving 9 bases not matched to a gene. Germline V gene lookup returns CDR1 KGHDR and CDR2 SFDVKD. The CDR3 spans 17 residues.

CDR3 residues: CASSLYPGSRQPQHF. CDR3 sequence (DNA): TGCGCCAGCAGCTTGTACCCGGGGTCGAGACAGCCCCAGCATTTT. The chain recombines TRBV5-1 with TRBJ1-5; D gene unclear. This CDR3 has 15 amino acids. V lost 1 base and J lost 7, with 15 bases in between. CDR1 and CDR2 from the germline V gene are SGHRS and YFSETQ.

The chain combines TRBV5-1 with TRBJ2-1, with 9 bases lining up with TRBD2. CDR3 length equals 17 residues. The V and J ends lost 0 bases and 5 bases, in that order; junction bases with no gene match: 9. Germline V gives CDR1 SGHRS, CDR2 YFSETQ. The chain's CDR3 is CASSLGQLAGLNNEQFF. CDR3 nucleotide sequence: TGCGCCAGCAGCTTGGGCCAACTAGCGGGCCTAAACAATGAGCAGTTCTTC.

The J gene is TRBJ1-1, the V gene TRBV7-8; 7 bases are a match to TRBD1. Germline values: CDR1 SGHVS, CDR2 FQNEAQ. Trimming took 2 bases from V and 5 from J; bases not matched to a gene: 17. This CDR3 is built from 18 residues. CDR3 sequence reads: CASSLPRQGTIRGTEAFF. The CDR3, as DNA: TGTGCCAGCAGCTTACCCAGACAGGGAACGATACGTGGGACTGAAGCTTTCTTT.

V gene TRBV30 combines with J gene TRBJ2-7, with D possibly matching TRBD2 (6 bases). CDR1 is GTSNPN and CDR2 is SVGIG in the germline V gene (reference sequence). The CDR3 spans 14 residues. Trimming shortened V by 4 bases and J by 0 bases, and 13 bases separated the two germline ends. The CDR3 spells CAWKYSGDSYEQYF. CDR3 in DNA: TGTGCCTGGAAATACTCGGGGGACTCCTACGAGCAGTACTTC.